These 22 T cell receptor beta chains share one sample of origin, sequenced in a study of cytomegalovirus exposure and HLA in healthy donors (dated by TCRdb to about 2017). The library was made by the immunoSEQ multiplex PCR assay. For the multiplex PCR, a mixture combining 60 forward primers for TCR Vbeta segments and 13 reverse primers for TCR Jbeta segments was used. TCRdb re-hosts the immuneACCESS table, in-frame sequences only. Its copies lack some clones; in the studies checked, an unresolved V gene accounts for under half of them, and the cause for the rest is not known. For this sample there are over 200,000 clones; 82% appear just once. The ten largest clones represent about 6.4% of the sample. The sample consisted of PBMCs. The receptor set was obtained from a man aged 40-49 years in good health and CMV-seropositive.

This clone came up a few times. The chain combines TRBV5-6 with TRBJ2-7; possible D gene TRBD1, 6 bases. In germline, CDR1 is SGHDT, CDR2 YYEEEE. V lost 0 bases and J lost 6, with 16 bases in between. The CDR3 runs 15 residues. CDR3 sequence: CASSLGYTGSGEQYF. CDR3 nucleotide sequence: TGTGCCAGCAGCTTGGGCTATACAGGGTCAGGCGAGCAGTACTTC. The variable domain in full, completed from reference TRBV5-6 and TRBJ2-7, reads DAGVTQSPTHLIKTRGQQVTLRCSPKSGHDTVSWYQQALGQGPQFIFQYYEEEERQRGNFPDRFSGHQFPNYSSELNVNALLLGDSALYLCASSLGYTGSGEQYFGPGTRLTVT.

The V gene is TRBV27, the J gene TRBJ2-7; D is possibly TRBD1 (6 bases). Germline V gives CDR1 MNHEY, CDR2 SMNVEV (reference sequence). Trimming shortened V by 0 bases and J by 1 base, and 7 bases separated the two germline ends. There are 14 residues in the CDR3. CDR3 amino acids: CASSLSRGSYEQYV. The CDR3 nucleotides are TGTGCCAGCAGTTTATCCAGGGGATCCTACGAGCAGTACGTC.

The chain combines TRBV27 with TRBJ2-5, with 12 bases fitting TRBD1. This CDR3 contains 16 residues. Germline CDR1 and CDR2: MNHEY and SMNVEV (reference sequence). After removal of 1 base from V and 5 bases from J, the junction contained 5 bases not matched to a gene. The CDR3 spells CASSLYGTGGWETQYF. The CDR3 DNA follows: TGTGCCAGCAGTTTATATGGGACAGGGGGCTGGGAGACCCAGTACTTC.

The chain combines TRBV5-1 with TRBJ2-2; TRBD2 agrees at 14 bases. From germline, CDR1 is SGHRS and CDR2 YFSETQ. The V and J ends lost 7 bases and 4 bases, in that order; junction bases with no gene match: 9. The CDR3 spans 17 residues. CDR3 residues: CASGTSGRIMSTGELFF. For the CDR3, the DNA is TGCGCCAGCGGGACTAGCGGGAGAATAATGTCCACCGGGGAGCTGTTTTTT.

The chain uses TRBV27 and TRBJ2-1; the match to TRBD2 covers 7 bases. CDR3 length equals 14 residues. V shed 2 bases, J shed 8 bases, and the junction held 6 bases outside the gene matches. The germline V gene encodes CDR1 MNHEY and CDR2 SMNVEV (reference sequence). The CDR3 DNA reads as TGTGCCAGCAGTTTAGCGGGAGAGATGGATGAGCAGTTCTTC. The encoded protein is CASSLAGEMDEQFF.

This clone was seen only once. The genes are TRBV7-9 and TRBJ1-1; D is undetermined. The V and J ends lost 6 bases and 7 bases respectively, with 12 bases between them. CDR3 size: 12 residues. CDR1 is SEHNR, CDR2 FQNEAQ, per germline (reference sequence). The CDR3 loop reads CASRPQRDEAFF. CDR3 DNA sequence: TGTGCCAGCAGACCCCAGAGGGATGAAGCTTTCTTT. Full variable domain (missing parts from reference TRBV7-9 and TRBJ1-1): DTGVSQNPRHKITKRGQNVTFRCDPISEHNRLYWYRQTLGQGPEFLTYFQNEAQLEKSRLLSDRFSAERPKGSFSTLEIQRTEQGDSAMYLCASRPQRDEAFFGQGTRLTVV.

This chain joins TRBV18 and TRBJ2-3; weak D call: TRBD2 (5 bases). The CDR3 contains 14 residues. The V gene's germline CDR1 is KGHSH and CDR2 LQKENI. V lost 3 bases to trimming and J lost 6 bases, with 13 bases between them. The CDR3 spells CASSPSWTDDTQYF. The CDR3 DNA sequence: TGTGCCAGCTCACCCTCCTGGACTGATGATACGCAGTATTTT.

Here the CDR3 DNA reads TGTGCCACCTGCCTAGCGGGAGGGGGGCAAGAGACCCAGTACTTC. Amino acid sequence: CATCLAGGGQETQYF. V and J are TRBV10-3 and TRBJ2-5, with TRBD2 matching 12 bases. Germline V gives CDR1 ENHRY, CDR2 SYGVKD. V gave up 10 bases and J gave up 2 bases; unmatched junction bases: 8. This CDR3 region has 15 residues.

This clone has more than one count but fewer than ten. The genes are TRBV4-2 and TRBJ2-7; TRBD1 is a possible D gene (5 bases). Between the trimmed V and J ends, which lost 0 bases and 3 bases, there was a span of 6 bases. CDR1 is LGHNA, CDR2 YNFKEQ, per germline. There are 13 residues in the CDR3. The CDR3 reads CASSQDRGYEQYV. In DNA form, the CDR3 reads TGTGCCAGCAGCCAAGATAGGGGCTACGAGCAGTACGTC.

The chain has TRBV19 and TRBJ2-3, with TRBD2 as a possible D gene (6 bases). V was cut by 7 bases and J by 3 bases, with 14 bases left in between. The germline V gene encodes CDR1 LNHDA and CDR2 SQIVND (reference sequence). The CDR3 extends over 14 amino acids. The CDR3 spells CASNSGSFTDTQYF. CDR3 nucleotides: TGTGCCAGTAATTCCGGGAGTTTTACAGATACGCAGTATTTT.

This chain uses TRBV30 with TRBJ2-3; TRBD2 matches at 7 bases. The CDR3 contains 15 residues. The germline gives CDR1 GTSNPN, CDR2 SVGIG (reference sequence). Trimming removed 0 bases from V and 5 bases from J; junction bases left unmatched: 8. This CDR3 reads CAWSVVGGPQDTQYF. The CDR3 DNA reads as TGTGCCTGGAGTGTAGTGGGAGGGCCCCAAGATACGCAGTATTTT.

The chain recombines TRBV4-1 with TRBJ1-2; no reliable D call. The ends were cut back, 4 bases at V and 6 bases at J, with 12 bases in the middle. CDR3 size: 13 residues. Germline CDR1 and CDR2: MGHRA and YSYEKL. The CDR3 sequence: CASSPGGVDGYTF. The CDR3 DNA is TGCGCCAGCAGCCCCGGAGGAGTGGATGGCTACACCTTC.

The V and J genes are TRBV6-6 and TRBJ2-3, with a tentative D call TRBD2 (6 bases). The germline CDR1 and CDR2 sequences are MNHNY and SVGAGI (reference sequence). Deletions cut 6 bases from V and 5 bases from J, with 12 bases between. The CDR3 runs 13 residues. The CDR3 sequence is CASSLREVDTQYF. For the CDR3, the DNA is TGTGCCAGCAGCCTGAGGGAGGTAGATACGCAGTATTTT.

This clone was counted a single time. The chain carries TRBV7-2 and TRBJ1-5, with unresolved D. Germline V gene sequence: CDR1 SGHTA, CDR2 FQGNSA. CDR3 length: 13 residues. V was pared by 5 bases and J by 7 bases, with 12 bases between. CDR3 protein: CASSPERLQPQHF. CDR3 nucleotide sequence: TGTGCCAGCAGCCCAGAGAGGTTACAGCCCCAGCATTTT.

This clone was found a few times. The V and J genes are TRBV2 and TRBJ2-1; 16 bases are shared with TRBD2. In germline, CDR1 is SNHLY, CDR2 FYNNEI. Germline trimming cut 6 bases from V and 10 bases from J; bases unmatched to any gene: 6. The CDR3 has 15 amino acids. This chain's CDR3 is CASRGTSGRVGEQFF. For the CDR3, the DNA is TGTGCCAGCAGAGGGACTAGCGGGAGGGTAGGGGAGCAGTTCTTC.

This clone came up a few times. The chain couples TRBV6-5 to TRBJ2-1; perhaps TRBD2 as D (7 bases). The CDR3 runs to 13 residues. The germline CDR1 and CDR2 sequences are MNHEY and SVGAGI. V lost 0 bases and J 9 bases, leaving 9 bases between the germline ends. The CDR3 DNA sequence: TGTGCCAGCAGTTACTCAGGGGGGGGTGAGCAGTTCTTC. Translated, it gives CASSYSGGGEQFF.

The rearrangement joins TRBV7-8 to TRBJ2-7, with TRBD2 as a possible D gene (6 bases). CDR3 length: 13 amino acids. Germline V CDR1 and CDR2: SGHVS, FQNEAQ. V lost 5 bases to trimming and J lost 2 bases, with 10 bases between them. The CDR3, as DNA: TGTGCCAGCAGCCCGAGGAGGGCCTACGAGCAGTACTTC. It codes for CASSPRRAYEQYF.

This chain joins TRBV5-1 and TRBJ1-5, with D unresolved. Deletions cut 4 bases from V and 4 bases from J, with 15 bases between. The CDR3 runs to 15 residues. The germline CDR1 and CDR2 sequences are SGHRS and YFSETQ. CDR3 residues: CASSPRGEQNQPQHF. CDR3 in DNA: TGCGCCAGCAGCCCCCGGGGTGAACAAAATCAGCCCCAGCATTTT. Full variable domain (outside the CDR3, taken from reference TRBV5-1 and TRBJ1-5): KAGVTQTPRYLIKTRGQQVTLSCSPISGHRSVSWYQQTPGQGLQFLFEYFSETQRNKGNFPGRFSGRQFSNSRSEMNVSTLELGDSALYLCASSPRGEQNQPQHFGDGTRLSIL.

This clone occurred a few times. The chain couples TRBV2 to TRBJ1-2; unclear D gene. Germline CDR1 is SNHLY and CDR2 is FYNNEI. The CDR3 covers 11 residues. V was pared by 7 bases and J by 4 bases, with 7 bases between. CDR3 bases: TGTGCCAGCAAACAAAGCTATGGCTACACCTTC. Its translation: CASKQSYGYTF.

The chain recombines TRBV19 with TRBJ2-1, with 8 bases matching TRBD2. V dropped 6 bases and J dropped 10; count of bases not matched to a gene: 11. The CDR3 runs 14 residues. Germline CDR1 is LNHDA and CDR2 is SQIVND (reference sequence). CDR3 nucleotides: TGTGCCAGTAGAGGGGTGCTAGCGGGCCTGGAGCAGTTCTTC. This translates into CASRGVLAGLEQFF. The complete variable domain, with remaining parts taken from reference TRBV19 and TRBJ2-1, reads DGGITQSPKYLFRKEGQNVTLSCEQNLNHDAMYWYRQDPGQGLRLIYYSQIVNDFQKGDIAEGYSVSREKKESFPLTVTSAQKNPTAFYLCASRGVLAGLEQFFGPGTRLTVL.

V usage is TRBV6-5 and J usage is TRBJ2-1; TRBD1 is a possible D gene (5 bases). V was pared by 4 bases and J by 3 bases, with 16 bases between. This CDR3 has 16 residues. The germline V gene has CDR1 MNHEY and CDR2 SVGAGI. Here the CDR3 reads CASSFRSTGFYNEQFF. CDR3 coding DNA: TGTGCCAGCAGTTTTCGTTCAACAGGTTTCTACAATGAGCAGTTCTTC.

The chain carries TRBV7-9 and TRBJ2-6; 8 bases line up with TRBD1. After removal of 5 bases from V and 0 bases from J, the junction contained 9 bases not matched to a gene. The germline V gene has CDR1 SEHNR and CDR2 FQNEAQ (reference sequence). The CDR3 loop spans 18 amino acids. The CDR3 sequence: CASSQGAGGSSGANVLTF. The CDR3 DNA sequence: TGTGCCAGCAGCCAGGGGGCTGGTGGGAGCTCTGGGGCCAACGTCCTGACTTTC.